This T cell receptor beta chain was obtained from a study of shared clonotypes between healthy human individuals. About the study: Per-donor plates numbered three CD4 naive, three CD4 memory, two CD8 naive and one CD8 memory.

The protocol was immunoSEQ multiplex PCR, while the TCRdb copy is restricted to in-frame clones and leaves out a portion. This table holds over a million clones, 96% found once. This clone has just one count. The V gene end was trimmed by 5 bases and the J gene end by 2 bases; junction bases not matched to a gene: 11. Germline CDR1 is LNHDA and CDR2 is SQIVND (reference sequence). The CDR3 covers 17 residues. The sequenced sample was naive CD4+ T cells sorted from blood. Subset: CD45RA+ positively selected. This clonotype originated in a young man in good health. The J gene is TRBJ2-2, the V gene TRBV19; 7 bases agree with TRBD1. CDR3: CASSRTTGQLNTGELFF. The CDR3 nucleotides are TGTGCCAGTAGTCGTACCACGGGACAGCTTAACACCGGGGAGCTGTTTTTT.